Listed here are 19 T cell receptor beta chains from one sample, sequenced in a study of cytotoxic CD8 clonotypes in ibrutinib-treated CLL. Repertoires were generated with immunoSEQ multiplex PCR, while TCRdb's copy carries only in-frame clones and drops some. The repertoire consists of roughly 250,000 clones, with 70% occurring once and the leading ten covering 15%. The specimen comprised PBMCs, sampled after 24 months of ibrutinib treatment. The origin of the receptors is a human donor with chronic lymphocytic leukemia.

J is TRBJ2-1 and V is TRBV7-9; 8 positions agree with TRBD1. V lost 1 base to trimming and J lost 5 bases; unmatched junction nucleotides: 7. There are 16 residues in the CDR3. Germline loops: CDR1 SEHNR, CDR2 FQNEAQ (reference sequence). The CDR3 DNA follows: TGTGCCAGCAGCTTAGACGGGACAGGATGGGACAATGAGCAGTTCTTC. Translated, it gives CASSLDGTGWDNEQFF.

The chain recombines TRBV10-3 with TRBJ2-7, with 9 nucleotides matching TRBD2. Trimming took 9 bases from V and 4 from J; bases not matched to a gene: 16. This CDR3 is 16 amino acids long. Germline V gene sequence: CDR1 ENHRY, CDR2 SYGVKD. The CDR3, as DNA: TGTGCCATGTCGAATCTGGGTAGCGGGAGTGGGTACGAGCAGTACTTC. Protein: CAMSNLGSGSGYEQYF.

The rearrangement joins TRBV9 to TRBJ2-3; unclear D gene. There are 14 residues in the CDR3. Trimming shortened V by 6 bases and J by 2 bases, and 13 bases separated the two germline ends. Germline lookup yields CDR1 SGDLS and CDR2 YYNGEE. The CDR3 DNA reads as TGTGCCAGCACCCCAGTGGGGTCCACAGATACGCAGTATTTT. Protein product: CASTPVGSTDTQYF.

The genes are TRBV9 and TRBJ1-2; no clear D gene. The CDR3 consists of 13 residues. The germline gives CDR1 SGDLS, CDR2 YYNGEE. The V end was cut by 2 bases, the J end by 4 bases, with 9 bases between. CDR3 DNA sequence: TGTGCCAGCAGCGTGGACGCCGGCTATGGCTACACCTTC. The encoded protein is CASSVDAGYGYTF.

A note on this clone: The sample has other DNA sequences that encode this CDR3 too. V usage is TRBV7-9 and J usage is TRBJ1-5; D not certain. The CDR3 runs to 12 residues. Looked up from germline, CDR1 is SEHNR and CDR2 is FQNEAQ (reference sequence). V shed 5 bases and J shed 4 bases, with 6 bases lying between them. As DNA, the CDR3 is TGTGCCAGCAGCCAAATAAATCAGCCCCAGCATTTT. As protein: CASSQINQPQHF.

The gene calls are TRBV11-3 and TRBJ1-5; D is possibly TRBD1 (6 bases). Germline V CDR1 and CDR2: SGHNT, YENEEA. V was shortened by 0 bases and J by 6 bases, with 15 bases between the two germline ends. The CDR3 runs to 16 residues. The CDR3 nucleotides are TGTGCCAGCAGCTTAGATCCCCGGGGGGCGCGTCAGCCCCAGCATTTT. It codes for CASSLDPRGARQPQHF.

This sequence joins TRBV25-1 and TRBJ2-5; 9 positions match TRBD1. V lost 6 bases to trimming and J lost 4 bases; unmatched junction nucleotides: 9. Germline assignment: CDR1 MGHDK and CDR2 SYGVNS. This CDR3 contains 15 residues. The CDR3 reads CASRPIGQGLETQYF. CDR3 bases: TGTGCCAGCAGACCCATAGGACAGGGGTTAGAGACCCAGTACTTC.

CDR3 in DNA: TGTGCCAGTAGTAAAAATAGCGGGACAGACACTGAAGCTTTCTTT. Amino acid sequence: CASSKNSGTDTEAFF. J is TRBJ1-1 and V is TRBV19; 7 nucleotides line up with TRBD1. Losses at the gene ends were 4 bases for V and 3 bases for J; bases not matched to a gene: 8. Germline V lookup: CDR1 LNHDA, CDR2 SQIVND (reference sequence). The CDR3 contains 15 residues.

The chain is built from TRBV5-6 and TRBJ1-2; TRBD1 agrees at 9 bases. Trimming cost V 0 bases and J 2 bases; bases outside gene matches: 8. CDR3 size: 17 residues. Germline CDR1 reads SGHDT; CDR2 reads YYEEEE. The CDR3 sequence is CASSLDTGGYANYGYTF. The CDR3 DNA is TGTGCCAGCAGCTTGGATACAGGGGGCTACGCCAACTATGGCTACACCTTC.

The chain uses TRBV10-3 and TRBJ2-2; tentatively, D is TRBD2 (5 bases). Germline V lookup: CDR1 ENHRY, CDR2 SYGVKD. Deletions cut 2 bases from V and 3 bases from J, with 7 bases between. CDR3 length equals 14 residues. CDR3 region: CAISELRDTGELFF. The DNA for the CDR3 is TGTGCCATCAGTGAGCTGCGGGACACCGGGGAGCTGTTTTTT.

This clone appeared a few times. The chain combines TRBV27 with TRBJ1-2; 7 bases fit TRBD1. This CDR3 has 15 amino acids. CDR1 MNHEY and CDR2 SMNVEV come from the germline V gene (reference sequence). After removal of 5 bases from V and 4 bases from J, the junction contained 10 bases not matched to a gene. CDR3 amino acids: CASSRDRDGSYGYTF. The CDR3 DNA reads as TGTGCCAGCAGTCGAGACAGGGATGGGTCCTATGGCTACACCTTC.

The V and J genes are TRBV7-3 and TRBJ1-2; D might be TRBD1 (6 bases). Germline CDR1 SGHTA, CDR2 FQGTGA. V was trimmed by 5 bases and J by 5 bases, leaving 18 bases between them. This CDR3 is 15 amino acids long. CDR3 in amino acids: CASSPHSGTIYGYTF. CDR3 nucleotides: TGTGCCAGCAGCCCCCATTCCGGGACAATTTATGGCTACACCTTC.

The chain uses TRBV27 and TRBJ2-1; 10 bases match TRBD2. This CDR3 contains 15 residues. CDR1 is MNHEY, CDR2 SMNVEV, per germline (reference sequence). The trim removed 5 bases at V and 9 bases at J, leaving 10 bases unmatched. CDR3 protein: CASSPGLAGVGEQFF. CDR3 coding DNA: TGTGCCAGCAGTCCGGGGCTAGCGGGAGTGGGTGAGCAGTTCTTC.

This chain joins TRBV28 and TRBJ2-7, with D perhaps assigned TRBD1 or TRBD2 (5 bases each). This CDR3 has 14 residues. Trimming removed 2 bases at V and 4 bases at J, with 12 bases between. From germline, CDR1 is MDHEN and CDR2 SYDVKM. The CDR3 spells CASSLSRDGYEQYF. CDR3 bases: TGTGCCAGCAGTTTAAGCCGGGACGGGTACGAGCAGTACTTC.

This clone was observed at least ten times. The chain is built from TRBV12-2 and TRBJ2-7; the table's D call TRBD2 went unverified against the DNA. TRBV12-2 is noted as a pseudogene. This CDR3 is 11 amino acids long. The CDR3 DNA reads TGTGCAAGTCGCCGAGCTACTAGGCAGTACTTC. This encodes CASRRATRQYF.

This rearrangement joins TRBV6-1 to TRBJ2-3; D tentatively reads TRBD1 or TRBD2 (5 bases each). There are 15 residues in the CDR3. Germline assignment: CDR1 MNHNS and CDR2 SASEGT. The germline V and J ends were trimmed by 7 bases and 1 base, with 15 bases remaining between them. This chain's CDR3 is CASTRGDAGTDTQYF. The CDR3 DNA is TGTGCCAGCACCCGAGGGGACGCTGGCACAGATACGCAGTATTTT.

For the CDR3, the DNA is TGCAGCGTTGAAGTCGATGAGGATAACTATGGCTACACCTTC. Amino acid sequence: CSVEVDEDNYGYTF. This sequence joins TRBV29-1 and TRBJ1-2; D call uncertain. V was trimmed by 1 base and J by 1 base, leaving 10 bases between them. The germline V gene encodes CDR1 SQVTM and CDR2 ANQGSEA. CDR3 length: 14 residues.

This chain connects TRBV18 to TRBJ1-1; TRBD1 might be the D (5 bases). V lost 5 bases, J lost 2 bases, and 24 bases lay in between. The CDR3 runs to 18 residues. Germline CDR1 reads KGHSH; CDR2 reads LQKENI. The CDR3 DNA sequence: TGTGCCAGCTCATCAATAATTGGGACTTATTCGGCAAACACTGAAGCTTTCTTT. Its protein product is CASSSIIGTYSANTEAFF. The full variable domain, rest sourced from reference TRBV18 and TRBJ1-1, is NAGVMQNPRHLVRRRGQEARLRCSPMKGHSHVYWYRQLPEEGLKFMVYLQKENIIDESGMPKERFSAEFPKEGPSILRIQQVVRGDSAAYFCASSSIIGTYSANTEAFFGQGTRLTVV.

As to this clone: Germline and junction disagree at one end, which may indicate a read error. The CDR3 region is CASRKTGVKTEAFF. The CDR3 coding sequence is TGTGCCAGCAGAAAGACAGGGGTGAAAACTGAAGCTTTCTTT. The V gene is TRBV27, the J gene TRBJ1-1; 8 bases agree with TRBD1. The length of the CDR3 is 14 residues. From germline, CDR1 is MNHEY and CDR2 SMNVEV (reference sequence).